The 17 T cell receptor beta chains presented below share a single source sample, sequenced in a study of tumour-infiltrating T cells in Burkitt lymphoma. The method was immunoSEQ multiplex PCR; TCRdb's version includes in-frame clones alone and lacks a portion of them. This sample carries 11,000 to 15,000 clones, 65% to 90% of them seen once, and the ten largest clones take less than 1.5%. Sequencing was done on a sample of tumor tissue. The receptors shown here come from a human donor with diffuse large B-cell lymphoma.

The gene calls are TRBV5-1 and TRBJ1-1; 9 bases fit TRBD1. Germline V lookup: CDR1 SGHRS, CDR2 YFSETQ. The CDR3 consists of 15 residues. V gave up 0 bases and J gave up 5 bases; unmatched junction bases: 5. CDR3: CASSLATGGATEAFF. DNA of the CDR3: TGCGCCAGCAGCTTGGCCACAGGGGGCGCGACTGAAGCTTTCTTT.

The chain carries TRBV15 and TRBJ2-7, with 9 bases matching TRBD1. With V trimmed by 3 bases and J by 6 bases, 6 bases remained unmatched. Germline CDR1 LNHNV, CDR2 YYDKDF (reference sequence). The CDR3 contains 14 residues. The DNA for the CDR3 is TGTGCCACCAGCAGTTTTGGGACAGGGCGCGAGCAGTACTTC. Protein sequence: CATSSFGTGREQYF. The full variable domain, its missing parts supplied by reference TRBV15 and TRBJ2-7, is DAMVIQNPRYQVTQFGKPVTLSCSQTLNHNVMYWYQQKSSQAPKLLFHYYDKDFNNEADTPDNFQSRRPNTSFCFLDIRSPGLGDTAMYLCATSSFGTGREQYFGPGTRLTVT.

The chain joins TRBV6-1 to TRBJ1-4; tentative D call: TRBD1 (5 bases). V gave up 8 bases and J gave up 5 bases, with 9 bases separating them. The CDR3 sequence is 12 residues long. In germline, CDR1 is MNHNS, CDR2 SASEGT. The CDR3 bases are TGTGCCAGCCGGGACCGGAATGAAAAACTGTTTTTT. This encodes CASRDRNEKLFF.

The genes are TRBV27 and TRBJ1-1; maybe TRBD1 (6 bases). Trimming removed 2 bases from V and 6 bases from J, with 16 bases in between. There are 15 residues in the CDR3. The germline gives CDR1 MNHEY, CDR2 SMNVEV (reference sequence). The CDR3 reads CASSLTPTGGPEAFF. The CDR3 DNA sequence: TGTGCCAGCAGTTTAACCCCGACAGGAGGGCCTGAAGCTTTCTTT.

This chain links TRBV6-5 with TRBJ1-1; D call uncertain. The CDR3 is 15 amino acids. The V end was cut by 2 bases, the J end by 11 bases, with 21 bases between. CDR1 is MNHEY, CDR2 SVGAGI, per germline. The CDR3 region has the DNA TGTGCCAGCAGTTACCGGAATGCAGCGGGCATCAGTGCTTTCTTT. It codes for CASSYRNAAGISAFF.

The V gene is TRBV6-5, the J gene TRBJ2-1; perhaps TRBD2 as D (6 bases). V shed 7 bases and J shed 9 bases, with 16 bases lying between them. The CDR3 covers 13 residues. Germline V gene sequence: CDR1 MNHEY, CDR2 SVGAGI. The CDR3 DNA reads TGTGCCAGCAAAGCCTCAGTGGGACTTGAGCAGTTCTTC. Its protein product is CASKASVGLEQFF.

This clone occurred once. The chain uses TRBV5-4 and TRBJ1-1; no clear D gene. The CDR3 spans 12 residues. Trimming stripped 3 bases from V and 4 bases from J, with 7 bases between. Germline values: CDR1 SGHNT, CDR2 YYREEE (reference sequence). CDR3 nucleotides: TGTGCCAGCAGCTACAGCGGCACTGAAGCTTTCTTT. Amino acid sequence: CASSYSGTEAFF. Combining the CDR3 with reference TRBV5-4 and TRBJ1-1 gives the whole variable domain ETGVTQSPTHLIKTRGQQVTLRCSSQSGHNTVSWYQQALGQGPQFIFQYYREEENGRGNFPPRFSGLQFPNYSSELNVNALELDDSALYLCASSYSGTEAFFGQGTRLTVV.

The chain carries TRBV5-1 and TRBJ2-1; TRBD2 is a possible D gene (6 bases). V lost 4 bases and J lost 2, with 16 bases in between. CDR1 SGHRS and CDR2 YFSETQ come from the germline V gene. The CDR3 totals 16 residues. The chain's CDR3 is CASSVPGARTYNEQFF. CDR3 sequence (DNA): TGCGCCAGCAGCGTACCGGGAGCTCGAACCTACAATGAGCAGTTCTTC. Full variable domain (outside the CDR3, taken from reference TRBV5-1 and TRBJ2-1): KAGVTQTPRYLIKTRGQQVTLSCSPISGHRSVSWYQQTPGQGLQFLFEYFSETQRNKGNFPGRFSGRQFSNSRSEMNVSTLELGDSALYLCASSVPGARTYNEQFFGPGTRLTVL.

J is TRBJ1-2 and V is TRBV15, with TRBD1 matching over 7 bases. Unmatched junction bases numbered 8, after V lost 0 bases and J lost 4 bases. In germline, CDR1 is LNHNV, CDR2 YYDKDF (reference sequence). CDR3 length: 16 residues. The CDR3: CATSRDRKGGIYGYTF. Written as DNA, the CDR3 is TGTGCCACCAGCAGAGATAGGAAAGGGGGCATCTATGGCTACACCTTC.

The V gene is TRBV11-2, the J gene TRBJ2-1; D call uncertain. The CDR3 is made up of 15 amino acids. Germline lookup yields CDR1 SGHAT and CDR2 FQNNGV. V lost 1 base and J 4 bases, leaving 11 bases between the germline ends. The CDR3 region has the DNA TGTGCCAGCAGCTTAGTGGGTCTAGGTTACAATGAGCAGTTCTTC. Protein: CASSLVGLGYNEQFF.

The chain recombines TRBV5-6 with TRBJ2-2, with TRBD1 identical over 8 bases. The CDR3 totals 16 residues. CDR1 and CDR2 from the germline V gene are SGHDT and YYEEEE. Unmatched junction bases numbered 4, after V lost 0 bases and J lost 3 bases. CDR3 residues: CASSLGTGIYTGELFF. The DNA for the CDR3 is TGTGCCAGCAGCTTGGGGACAGGGATATACACCGGGGAGCTGTTTTTT.

The rearrangement links TRBV7-2 to TRBJ1-2; 8 nucleotides match TRBD1. The CDR3 spans 13 residues. Trimming removed 5 bases from V and 3 bases from J; junction bases left unmatched: 2. Germline V gene lookup returns CDR1 SGHTA and CDR2 FQGNSA. CDR3 sequence (DNA): TGTGCCAGCAGCAAGACAGGGGACTATGGCTACACCTTC. Protein: CASSKTGDYGYTF.

For this clone: One end of the junction fails to match germline, which may point to a read error. This chain links TRBV7-2 with TRBJ1-5; 8 bases match TRBD1. CDR1 is SGHTA, CDR2 FQGNSA, per germline. CDR3 length: 15 amino acids. CDR3 nucleotides: TGTGCCAGCAGCATCGACAGGGGTAGCAGTCAGCCCCAGCATTTT. Encoded protein: CASSIDRGSSQPQHF.

The chain recombines TRBV2 with TRBJ2-1, with unresolved D. Germline lookup yields CDR1 SNHLY and CDR2 FYNNEI. The CDR3 sequence is 12 residues long. Trimming shortened V by 4 bases and J by 4 bases, and 5 bases separated the two germline ends. The CDR3 sequence is CASSGPYNEQFF. CDR3 coding DNA: TGTGCCAGCAGTGGACCATACAATGAGCAGTTCTTC.

This chain joins TRBV11-2 and TRBJ2-7; TRBD1 might be the D (6 bases). Looked up from germline, CDR1 is SGHAT and CDR2 is FQNNGV. The CDR3 is 12 amino acids. Trimming shortened V by 5 bases and J by 6 bases, and 11 bases separated the two germline ends. CDR3: CASSPTGFEQYF. The CDR3 nucleotides read TGTGCCAGCAGCCCCACAGGGTTCGAGCAGTACTTC.

The chain combines TRBV6-5 with TRBJ2-1, with unresolved D. CDR3 length: 15 residues. The V and J ends lost 0 bases and 5 bases respectively, with 11 bases between them. Germline V gene lookup returns CDR1 MNHEY and CDR2 SVGAGI. CDR3 region: CASSYSTSGHNEQFF. CDR3 sequence (DNA): TGTGCCAGCAGTTACTCCACTTCCGGCCACAATGAGCAGTTCTTC.

This chain joins TRBV29-1 and TRBJ1-4; D is uncertain. V lost 2 bases to trimming and J lost 5 bases, with 9 bases between them. In germline, CDR1 is SQVTM, CDR2 ANQGSEA. The CDR3 spans 13 residues. The CDR3: CSVEFGSNEKLFF. As DNA, the CDR3 is TGCAGCGTTGAATTCGGGTCGAATGAAAAACTGTTTTTT.